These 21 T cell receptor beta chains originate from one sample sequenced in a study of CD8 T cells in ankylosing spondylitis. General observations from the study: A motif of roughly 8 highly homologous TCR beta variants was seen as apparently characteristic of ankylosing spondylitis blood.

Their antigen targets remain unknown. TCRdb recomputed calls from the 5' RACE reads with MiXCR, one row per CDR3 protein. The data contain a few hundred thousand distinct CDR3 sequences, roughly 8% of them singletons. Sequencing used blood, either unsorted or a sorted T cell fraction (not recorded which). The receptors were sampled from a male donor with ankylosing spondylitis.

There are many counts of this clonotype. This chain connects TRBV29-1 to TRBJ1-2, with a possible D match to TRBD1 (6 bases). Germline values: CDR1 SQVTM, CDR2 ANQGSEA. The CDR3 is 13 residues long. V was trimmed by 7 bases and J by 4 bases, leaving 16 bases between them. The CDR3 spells CSAGSLGGYGYTF. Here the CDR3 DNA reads TGCAGCGCCGGTAGCCTAGGGGGCTATGGCTACACCTTC.

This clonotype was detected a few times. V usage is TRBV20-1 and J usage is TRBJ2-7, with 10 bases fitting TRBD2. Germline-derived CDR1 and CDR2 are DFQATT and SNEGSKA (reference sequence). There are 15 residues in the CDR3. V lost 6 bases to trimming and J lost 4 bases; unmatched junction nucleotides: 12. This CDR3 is CSASTAGGPEYEQYF. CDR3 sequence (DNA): TGCAGTGCCAGTACAGCGGGAGGGCCTGAGTACGAGCAGTACTTC.

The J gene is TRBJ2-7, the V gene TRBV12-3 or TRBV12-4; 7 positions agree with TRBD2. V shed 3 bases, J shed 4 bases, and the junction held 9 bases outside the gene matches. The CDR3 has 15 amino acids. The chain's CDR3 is CASSLVAGDLYEQYF. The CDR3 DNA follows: TGTGCCAGCAGTTTGGTGGCGGGAGACTTGTACGAGCAGTACTTC.

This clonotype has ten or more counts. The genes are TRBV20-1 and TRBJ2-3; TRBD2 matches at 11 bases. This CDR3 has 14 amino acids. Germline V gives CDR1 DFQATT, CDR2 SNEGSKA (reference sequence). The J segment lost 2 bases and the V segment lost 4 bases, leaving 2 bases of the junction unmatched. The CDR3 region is CSAKTSGNTDTQYF. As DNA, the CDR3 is TGCAGTGCTAAGACTAGCGGGAACACAGATACGCAGTATTTT.

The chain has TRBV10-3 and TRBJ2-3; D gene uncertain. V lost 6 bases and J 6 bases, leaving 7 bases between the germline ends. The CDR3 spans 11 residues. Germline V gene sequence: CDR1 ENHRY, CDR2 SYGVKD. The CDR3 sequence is CAISDLDTQYF. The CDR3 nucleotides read TGTGCCATCAGCGATCTGGATACGCAGTATTTT.

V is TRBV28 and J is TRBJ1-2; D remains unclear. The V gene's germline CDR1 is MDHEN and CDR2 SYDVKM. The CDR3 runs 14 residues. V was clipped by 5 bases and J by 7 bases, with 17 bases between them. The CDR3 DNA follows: TGTGCCAGCAGTCCCCCCCGAGGCTTTCGTGGCTACACCTTC. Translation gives CASSPPRGFRGYTF.

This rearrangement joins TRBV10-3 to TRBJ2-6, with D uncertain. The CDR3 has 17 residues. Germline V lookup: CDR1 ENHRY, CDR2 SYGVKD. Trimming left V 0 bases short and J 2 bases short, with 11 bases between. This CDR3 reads CAISESTAAAGANVLTF. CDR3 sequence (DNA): TGTGCCATCAGTGAGTCGACGGCAGCCGCTGGGGCCAACGTCCTGACTTTC.

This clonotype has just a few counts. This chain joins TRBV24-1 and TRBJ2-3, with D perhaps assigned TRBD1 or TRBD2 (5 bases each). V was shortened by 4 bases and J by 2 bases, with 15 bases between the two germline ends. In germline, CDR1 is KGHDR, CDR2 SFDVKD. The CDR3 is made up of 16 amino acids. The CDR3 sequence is CATSDPGRLATDTQYF. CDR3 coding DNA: TGTGCCACCAGTGACCCGGGACGCCTCGCCACAGATACGCAGTATTTT.

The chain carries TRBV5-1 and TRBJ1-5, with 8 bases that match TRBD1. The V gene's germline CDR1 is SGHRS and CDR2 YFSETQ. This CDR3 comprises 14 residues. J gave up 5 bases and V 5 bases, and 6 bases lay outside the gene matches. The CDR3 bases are TGCGCCAGCAGGCCTGGGACAGGAGATCAGCCCCAGCATTTT. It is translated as CASRPGTGDQPQHF.

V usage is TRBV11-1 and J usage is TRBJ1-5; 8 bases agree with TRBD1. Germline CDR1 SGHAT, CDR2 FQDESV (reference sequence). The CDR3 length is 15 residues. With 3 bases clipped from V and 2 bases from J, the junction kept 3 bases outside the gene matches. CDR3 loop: CASSFGQGRNQPQHF. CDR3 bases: TGTGCCAGCAGCTTTGGACAGGGCCGCAATCAGCCCCAGCATTTT. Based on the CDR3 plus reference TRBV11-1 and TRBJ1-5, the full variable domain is EAEVAQSPRYKITEKSQAVAFWCDPISGHATLYWYRQILGQGPELLVQFQDESVVDDSQLPKDRFSAERLKGVDSTLKIQPAELGDSAMYLCASSFGQGRNQPQHFGDGTRLSIL.

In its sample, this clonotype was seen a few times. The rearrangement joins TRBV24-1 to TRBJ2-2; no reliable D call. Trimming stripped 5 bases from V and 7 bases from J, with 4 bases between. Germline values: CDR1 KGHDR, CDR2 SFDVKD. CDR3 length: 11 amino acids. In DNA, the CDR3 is TGTGCCACCAGTGTTGGCGGGGAGCTGTTTTTT. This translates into CATSVGGELFF.

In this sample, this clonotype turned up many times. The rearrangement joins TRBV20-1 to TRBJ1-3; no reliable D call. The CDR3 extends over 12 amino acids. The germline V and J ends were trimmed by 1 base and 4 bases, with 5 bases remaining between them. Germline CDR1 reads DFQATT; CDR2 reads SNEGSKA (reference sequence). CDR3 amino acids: CSARVRGNTIYF. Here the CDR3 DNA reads TGCAGTGCTAGAGTACGCGGAAACACCATATATTTT.

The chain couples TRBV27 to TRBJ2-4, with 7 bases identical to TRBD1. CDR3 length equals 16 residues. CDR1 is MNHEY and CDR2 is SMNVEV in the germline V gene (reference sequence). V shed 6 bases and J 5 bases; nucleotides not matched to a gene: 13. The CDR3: CASSHRPGTAENIQYF. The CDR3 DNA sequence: TGTGCCAGCAGCCACCGGCCCGGGACAGCGGAAAACATTCAGTACTTC.

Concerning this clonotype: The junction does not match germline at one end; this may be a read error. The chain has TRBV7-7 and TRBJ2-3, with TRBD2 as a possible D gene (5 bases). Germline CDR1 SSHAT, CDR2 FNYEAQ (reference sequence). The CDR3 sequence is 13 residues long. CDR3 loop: CASSGGRDHTQYF. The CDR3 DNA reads TGTGCTAGCAGCGGCGGCCGGGATCATACGCAGTATTTT.

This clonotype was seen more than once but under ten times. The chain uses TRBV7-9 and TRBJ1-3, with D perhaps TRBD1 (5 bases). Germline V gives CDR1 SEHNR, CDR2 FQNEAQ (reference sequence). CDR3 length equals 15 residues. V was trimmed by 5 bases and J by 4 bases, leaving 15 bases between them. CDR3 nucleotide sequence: TGTGCCAGCAGCCATGCTGACAGAACCGGAAACACCATATATTTT. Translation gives CASSHADRTGNTIYF.

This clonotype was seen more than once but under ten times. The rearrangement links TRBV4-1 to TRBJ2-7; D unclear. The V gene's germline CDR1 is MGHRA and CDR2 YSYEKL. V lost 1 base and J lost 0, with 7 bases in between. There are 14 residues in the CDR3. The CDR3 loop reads CASSQVVLSYEQYF. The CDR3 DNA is TGCGCCAGCAGCCAAGTTGTCCTCTCCTACGAGCAGTACTTC.

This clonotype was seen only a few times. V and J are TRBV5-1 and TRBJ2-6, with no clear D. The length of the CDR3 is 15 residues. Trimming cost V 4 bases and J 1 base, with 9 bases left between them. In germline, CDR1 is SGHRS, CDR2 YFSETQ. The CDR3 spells CASSVTLSGANVLTF. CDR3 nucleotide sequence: TGCGCCAGCAGCGTCACTCTGTCTGGGGCCAACGTCCTGACTTTC. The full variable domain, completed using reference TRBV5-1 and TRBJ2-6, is KAGVTQTPRYLIKTRGQQVTLSCSPISGHRSVSWYQQTPGQGLQFLFEYFSETQRNKGNFPGRFSGRQFSNSRSEMNVSTLELGDSALYLCASSVTLSGANVLTFGAGSRLTVL.

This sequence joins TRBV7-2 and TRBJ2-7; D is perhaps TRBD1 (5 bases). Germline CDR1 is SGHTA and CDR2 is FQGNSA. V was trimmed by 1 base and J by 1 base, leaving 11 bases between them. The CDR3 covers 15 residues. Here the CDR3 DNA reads TGTGCCAGCAGCTTAGTAGACAGAAAGTCCTACGAGCAGTACTTC. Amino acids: CASSLVDRKSYEQYF.

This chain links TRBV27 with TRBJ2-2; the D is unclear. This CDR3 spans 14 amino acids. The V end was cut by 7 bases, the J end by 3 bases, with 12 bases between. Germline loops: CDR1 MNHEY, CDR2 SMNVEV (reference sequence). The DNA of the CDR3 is TGTGCCAGCAACACCGCAGGCTACACCGGGGAGCTGTTTTTT. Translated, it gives CASNTAGYTGELFF.

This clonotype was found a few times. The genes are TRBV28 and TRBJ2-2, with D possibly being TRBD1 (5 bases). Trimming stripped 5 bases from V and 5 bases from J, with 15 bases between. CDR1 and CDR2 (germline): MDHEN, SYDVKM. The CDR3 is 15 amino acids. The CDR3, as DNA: TGTGCCAGCAGTCCCTACAGGAGACGAACCGGGGAGCTGTTTTTT. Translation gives CASSPYRRRTGELFF.

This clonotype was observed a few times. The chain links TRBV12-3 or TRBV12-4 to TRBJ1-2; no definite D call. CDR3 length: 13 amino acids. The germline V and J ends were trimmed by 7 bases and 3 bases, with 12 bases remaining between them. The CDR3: CASTSEFDYGYTF. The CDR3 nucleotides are TGTGCCAGCACCTCAGAGTTCGACTATGGCTACACCTTC.